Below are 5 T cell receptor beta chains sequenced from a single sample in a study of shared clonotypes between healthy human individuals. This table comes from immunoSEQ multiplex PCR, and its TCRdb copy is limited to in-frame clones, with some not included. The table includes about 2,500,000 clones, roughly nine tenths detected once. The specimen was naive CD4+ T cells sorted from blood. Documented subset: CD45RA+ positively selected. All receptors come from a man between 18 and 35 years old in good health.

CDR3 nucleotides: TGTGCCAGCTCACAATCAGGGGCAGCAGATACGCAGTATTTT. Its translation: CASSQSGAADTQYF. The chain links TRBV18 to TRBJ2-3; weak D call: TRBD1 (6 bases). The V and J ends lost 4 bases and 4 bases respectively, with 12 bases between them. Germline V CDR1 and CDR2: KGHSH, LQKENI. The CDR3 covers 14 residues. The variable domain in full, completed from reference TRBV18 and TRBJ2-3, reads NAGVMQNPRHLVRRRGQEARLRCSPMKGHSHVYWYRQLPEEGLKFMVYLQKENIIDESGMPKERFSAEFPKEGPSILRIQQVVRGDSAAYFCASSQSGAADTQYFGPGTRLTVL.

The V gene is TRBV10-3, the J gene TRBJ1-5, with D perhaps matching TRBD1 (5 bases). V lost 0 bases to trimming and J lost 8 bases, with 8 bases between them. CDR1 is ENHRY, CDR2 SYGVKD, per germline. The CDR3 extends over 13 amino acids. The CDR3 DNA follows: TGTGCCATCAGTGAGTCGGGGACGGAGCCCCAGCATTTT. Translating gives CAISESGTEPQHF.

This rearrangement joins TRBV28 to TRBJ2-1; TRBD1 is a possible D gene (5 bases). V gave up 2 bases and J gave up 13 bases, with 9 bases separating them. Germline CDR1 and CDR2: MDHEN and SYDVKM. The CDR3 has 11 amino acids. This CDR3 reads CASSLTQGQFF. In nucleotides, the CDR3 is TGTGCCAGCAGTTTAACGCAGGGACAGTTCTTC.

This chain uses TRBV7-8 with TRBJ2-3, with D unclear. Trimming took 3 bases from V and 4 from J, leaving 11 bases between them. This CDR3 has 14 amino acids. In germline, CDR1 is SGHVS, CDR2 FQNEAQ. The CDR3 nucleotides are TGTGCCAGCAGCTTCCGGCCCTGGGCAGATACGCAGTATTTT. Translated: CASSFRPWADTQYF.

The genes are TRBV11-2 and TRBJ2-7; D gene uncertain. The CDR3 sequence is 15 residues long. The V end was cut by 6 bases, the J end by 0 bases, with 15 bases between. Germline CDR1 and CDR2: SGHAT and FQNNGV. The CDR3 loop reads CASSAQQTSSYEQYF. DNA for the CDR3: TGTGCCAGCAGTGCTCAACAAACCAGCTCCTACGAGCAGTACTTC.